The clone carrying this T cell receptor (beta chain) was picked up one time. The data were produced by immunoSEQ multiplex PCR, yet TCRdb's version contains in-frame clones alone and is incomplete. Of about 300,000 clones detected, 70% to 90% appear once; the ten largest clones hold around 1.4%. The data are from a study of blood T cell repertoires in COVID-19. The TCR originated in an older man with acute or convalescent COVID-19. Input material: peripheral blood.

CDR3: CASAQSGGFNTEAFF. CDR3 nucleotides: TGTGCCAGCGCACAATCAGGGGGTTTTAACACTGAAGCTTTCTTT. The V gene is TRBV27, the J gene TRBJ1-1; TRBD1 agrees at 7 bases. The CDR3 extends over 15 amino acids. CDR1 and CDR2 from the germline V gene are MNHEY and SMNVEV (reference sequence). V gave up 8 bases and J gave up 2 bases; unmatched junction bases: 11.